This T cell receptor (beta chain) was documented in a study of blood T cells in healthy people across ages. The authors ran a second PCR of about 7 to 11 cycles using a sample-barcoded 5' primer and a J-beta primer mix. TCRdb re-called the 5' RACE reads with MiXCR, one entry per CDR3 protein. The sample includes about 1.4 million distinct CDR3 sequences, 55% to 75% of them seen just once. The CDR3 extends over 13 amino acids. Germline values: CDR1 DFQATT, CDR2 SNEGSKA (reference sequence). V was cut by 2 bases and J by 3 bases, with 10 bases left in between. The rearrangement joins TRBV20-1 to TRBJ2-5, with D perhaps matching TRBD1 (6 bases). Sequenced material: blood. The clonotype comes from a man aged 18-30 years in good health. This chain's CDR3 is CSARLDREETQYF. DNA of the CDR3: TGCAGTGCTAGATTGGACAGAGAAGAGACCCAGTACTTC.